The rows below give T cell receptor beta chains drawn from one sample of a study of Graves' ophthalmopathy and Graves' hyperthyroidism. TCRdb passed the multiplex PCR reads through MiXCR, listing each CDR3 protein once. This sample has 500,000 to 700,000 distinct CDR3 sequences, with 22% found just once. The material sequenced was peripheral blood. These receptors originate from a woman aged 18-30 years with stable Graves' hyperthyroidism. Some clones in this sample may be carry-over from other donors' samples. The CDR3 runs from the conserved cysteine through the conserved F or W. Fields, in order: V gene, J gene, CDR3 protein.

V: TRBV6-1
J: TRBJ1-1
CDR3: CASKGLTGVDTEACF

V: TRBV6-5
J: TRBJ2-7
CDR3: CASSLQTGLYEQYF

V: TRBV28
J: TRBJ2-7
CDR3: CASKRYEQYF

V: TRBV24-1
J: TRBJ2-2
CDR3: CATSELGTGELFF

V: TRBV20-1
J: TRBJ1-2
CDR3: CSAPRQGFNYGYTF

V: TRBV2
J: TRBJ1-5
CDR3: CASRADGYQPQHF

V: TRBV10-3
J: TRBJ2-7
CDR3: CAISDSEASYEQYF

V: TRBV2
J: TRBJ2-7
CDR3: CASTVGRGPYEQYF

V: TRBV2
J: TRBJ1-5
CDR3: CASSQLDSAGPQHF

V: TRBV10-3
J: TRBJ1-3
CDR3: CAIREGQNDGNTIYF

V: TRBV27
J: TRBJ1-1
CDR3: CASIWDRDAFF

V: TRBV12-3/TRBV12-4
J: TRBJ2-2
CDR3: CASQTGEVAGELFF

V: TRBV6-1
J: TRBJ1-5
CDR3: CASTLDGVNQPQHF

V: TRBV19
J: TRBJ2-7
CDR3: CASSIEWTESYEQYF

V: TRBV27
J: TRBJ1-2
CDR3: CASSALQGYGHTF

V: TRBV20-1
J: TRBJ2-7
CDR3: CSARDPGLAGRYYEQYF

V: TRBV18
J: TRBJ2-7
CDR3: CASSPAEGRTYEQYF

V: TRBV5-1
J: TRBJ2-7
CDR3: CASSPFEGPYEQYF

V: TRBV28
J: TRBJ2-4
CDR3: CATDRGRGQNIKYF

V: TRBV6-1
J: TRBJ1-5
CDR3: CASLRETDQPQHF

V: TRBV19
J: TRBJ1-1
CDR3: CASSIEVSSAALLNTEAFF

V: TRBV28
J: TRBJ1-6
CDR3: CASSLGISRAYSPLHF

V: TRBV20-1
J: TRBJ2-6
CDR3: CSARDRGGTGANVLTF

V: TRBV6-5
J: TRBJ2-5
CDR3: CASSYTSGEETQYF

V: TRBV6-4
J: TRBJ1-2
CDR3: CASSDGTVTGYTF

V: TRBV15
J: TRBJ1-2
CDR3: CATSTEVGTGVYGYTF

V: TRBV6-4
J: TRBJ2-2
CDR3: CASSDSGTNTGELFF

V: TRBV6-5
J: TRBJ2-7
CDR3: CASSYSYSPAAYEQYF

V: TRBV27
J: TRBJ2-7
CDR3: CASSFTNRVFEQYF

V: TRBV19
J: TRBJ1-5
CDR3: CASRKGQGALEPQHF

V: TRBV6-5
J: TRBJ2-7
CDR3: CASSYSKRTGSYEQYF

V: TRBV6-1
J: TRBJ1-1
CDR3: CASTKGYTEAFF

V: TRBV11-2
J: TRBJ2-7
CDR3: CASRFRGGTDNSYEQYF

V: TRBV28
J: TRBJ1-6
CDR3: CASRPGATSFLSPLHF

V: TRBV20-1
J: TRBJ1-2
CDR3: CSANGLKGQGARGYTF

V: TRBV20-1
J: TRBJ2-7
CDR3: CSARDRVRLYEQYF

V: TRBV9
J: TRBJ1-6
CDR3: CASSEDRTSSYNSPLHF

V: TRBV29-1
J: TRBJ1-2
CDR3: CSVDTGGVHGYTF

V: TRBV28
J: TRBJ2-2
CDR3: CASSQRTWENTGELFF

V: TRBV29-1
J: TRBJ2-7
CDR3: CSGSPSGRSGYEQYF

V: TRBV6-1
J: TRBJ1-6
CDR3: CASSGTDHNSPLHF

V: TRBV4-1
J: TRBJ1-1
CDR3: CASSQVAVMNTEAFF

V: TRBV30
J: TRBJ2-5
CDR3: CAWTRQTQETQYF

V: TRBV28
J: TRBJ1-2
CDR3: CASGEGSYGYTF

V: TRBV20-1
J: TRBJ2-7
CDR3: CSARASGLAGGVYEQYF

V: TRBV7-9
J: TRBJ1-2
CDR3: CASSDTPGNGYTF

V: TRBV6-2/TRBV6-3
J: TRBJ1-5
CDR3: CASSPIEGQIYSNQPQHF